In this sample, the clone carrying this T cell receptor (beta chain) turned up a few times. This entry belongs to a study of CD8 T cells in ankylosing spondylitis. One entry per CDR3 protein, called by TCRdb with MiXCR from the 5' RACE reads. The sample lists nearly 350,000 distinct CDR3 sequences, about 15% occurring once. CDR3 length: 14 residues. Trimming shortened V by 6 bases and J by 7 bases, and 16 bases separated the two germline ends. From germline, CDR1 is SEHNR and CDR2 FQNEAQ (reference sequence). Sequenced sample: blood, either unsorted or a sorted T cell fraction (not recorded which). The TCR sequence derives from a male donor with ankylosing spondylitis or in good health (not recorded which). V gene TRBV7-9 combines with J gene TRBJ2-1, with D tentatively TRBD2 (7 bases). CDR3 DNA: TGTGCCAGCAGGGAATCGGGGAGGGGGAATGAGCAGTTCTTC. It is translated as CASRESGRGNEQFF. The full variable domain, in which reference TRBV7-9 and TRBJ2-1 provide the parts outside the CDR3, is DTGVSQNPRHKITKRGQNVTFRCDPISEHNRLYWYRQTLGQGPEFLTYFQNEAQLEKSRLLSDRFSAERPKGSFSTLEIQRTEQGDSAMYLCASRESGRGNEQFFGPGTRLTVL.